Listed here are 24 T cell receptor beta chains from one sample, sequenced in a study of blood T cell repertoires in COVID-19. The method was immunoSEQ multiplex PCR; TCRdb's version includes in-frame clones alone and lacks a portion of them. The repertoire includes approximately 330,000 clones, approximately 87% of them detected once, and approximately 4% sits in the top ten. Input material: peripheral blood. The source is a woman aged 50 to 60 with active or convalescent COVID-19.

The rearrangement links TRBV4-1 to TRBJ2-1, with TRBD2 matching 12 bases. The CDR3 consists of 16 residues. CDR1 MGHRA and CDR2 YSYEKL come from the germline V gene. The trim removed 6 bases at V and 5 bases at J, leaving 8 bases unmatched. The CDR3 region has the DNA TGCGCCAGCAGATCTAGCGGGGGGGCCGGTCACAATGAGCAGTTCTTC. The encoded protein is CASRSSGGAGHNEQFF.

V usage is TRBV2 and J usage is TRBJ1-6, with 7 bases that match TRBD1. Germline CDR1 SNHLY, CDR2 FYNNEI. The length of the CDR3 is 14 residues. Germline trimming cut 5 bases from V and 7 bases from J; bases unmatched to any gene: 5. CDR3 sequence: CASSTRQGNSPLHF. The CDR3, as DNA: TGTGCCAGCAGTACCAGACAGGGAAATTCACCCCTCCACTTT.

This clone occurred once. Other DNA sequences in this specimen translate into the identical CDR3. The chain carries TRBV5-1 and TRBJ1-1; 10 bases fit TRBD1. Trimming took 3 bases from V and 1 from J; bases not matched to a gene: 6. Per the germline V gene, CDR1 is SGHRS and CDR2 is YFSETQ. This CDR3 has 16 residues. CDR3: CASSSLTGGRNTEAFF. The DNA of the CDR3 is TGCGCCAGCAGCTCGTTGACAGGGGGCCGGAACACTGAAGCTTTCTTT.

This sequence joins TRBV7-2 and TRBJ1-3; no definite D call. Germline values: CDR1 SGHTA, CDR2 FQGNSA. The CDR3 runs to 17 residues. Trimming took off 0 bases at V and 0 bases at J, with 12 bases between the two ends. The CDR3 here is CASSLAVEPFSGNTIYF. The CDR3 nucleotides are TGTGCCAGCAGCTTAGCTGTCGAGCCTTTCTCTGGAAACACCATATATTTT.

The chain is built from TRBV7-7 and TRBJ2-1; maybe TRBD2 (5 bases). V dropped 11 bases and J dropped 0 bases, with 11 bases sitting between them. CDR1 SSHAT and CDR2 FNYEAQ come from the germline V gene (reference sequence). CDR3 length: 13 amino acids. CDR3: CAQMGSSYNEQFF. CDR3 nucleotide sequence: TGTGCCCAAATGGGGAGCTCCTACAATGAGCAGTTCTTC. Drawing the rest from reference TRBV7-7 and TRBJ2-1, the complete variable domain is GAGVSQSPRYKVTKRGQDVTLRCDPISSHATLYWYQQALGQGPEFLTYFNYEAQPDKSGLPSDRFSAERPEGSISTLTIQRTEQRDSAMYRCAQMGSSYNEQFFGPGTRLTVL.

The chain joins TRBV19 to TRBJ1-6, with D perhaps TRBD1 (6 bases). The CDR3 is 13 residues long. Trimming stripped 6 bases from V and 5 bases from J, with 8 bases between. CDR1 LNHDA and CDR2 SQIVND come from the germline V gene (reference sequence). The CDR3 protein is CASRGQNNSPLHF. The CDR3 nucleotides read TGTGCCAGTAGAGGACAGAATAATTCACCCCTCCACTTT.

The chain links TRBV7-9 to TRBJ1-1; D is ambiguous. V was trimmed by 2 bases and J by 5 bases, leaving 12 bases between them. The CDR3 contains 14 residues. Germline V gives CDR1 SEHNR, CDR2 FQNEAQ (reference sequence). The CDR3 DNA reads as TGTGCCAGCAGCTTACTATTTTCGAGGACTGAAGCTTTCTTT. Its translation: CASSLLFSRTEAFF.

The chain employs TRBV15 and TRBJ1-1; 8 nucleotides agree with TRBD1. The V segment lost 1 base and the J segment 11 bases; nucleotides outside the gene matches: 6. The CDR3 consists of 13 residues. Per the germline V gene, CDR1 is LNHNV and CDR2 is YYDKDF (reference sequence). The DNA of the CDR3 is TGTGCCACCAGCAGAGCCGGGACAGGATCGGCTTTCTTT. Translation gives CATSRAGTGSAFF.

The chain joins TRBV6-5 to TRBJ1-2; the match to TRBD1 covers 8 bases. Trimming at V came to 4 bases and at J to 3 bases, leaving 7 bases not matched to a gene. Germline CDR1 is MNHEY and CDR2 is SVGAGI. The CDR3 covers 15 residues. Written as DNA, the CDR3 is TGTGCCAGCAGTTTTGACAGGGGCCCTTACTATGGCTACACCTTC. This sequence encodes CASSFDRGPYYGYTF.

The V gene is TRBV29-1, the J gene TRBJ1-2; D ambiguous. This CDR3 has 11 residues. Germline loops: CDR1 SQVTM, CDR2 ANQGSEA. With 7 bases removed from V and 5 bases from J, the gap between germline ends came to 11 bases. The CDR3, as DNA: TGCAGCGCCCGAGGCGTGTATGGCTACACCTTC. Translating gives CSARGVYGYTF. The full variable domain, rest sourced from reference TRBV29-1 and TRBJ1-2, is SAVISQKPSRDICQRGTSLTIQCQVDSQVTMMFWYRQQPGQSLTLIATANQGSEATYESGFVIDKFPISRPNLTFSTLTVSNMSPEDSSIYLCSARGVYGYTFGSGTRLTVV.

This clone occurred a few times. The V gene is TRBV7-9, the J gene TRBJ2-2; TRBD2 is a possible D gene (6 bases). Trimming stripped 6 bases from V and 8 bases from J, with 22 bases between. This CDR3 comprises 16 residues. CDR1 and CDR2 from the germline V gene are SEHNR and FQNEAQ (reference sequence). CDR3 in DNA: TGTGCCAGCAGACCGAGTCTAGCGATCCCGGGTGGGGAGCTGTTTTTT. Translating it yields CASRPSLAIPGGELFF.

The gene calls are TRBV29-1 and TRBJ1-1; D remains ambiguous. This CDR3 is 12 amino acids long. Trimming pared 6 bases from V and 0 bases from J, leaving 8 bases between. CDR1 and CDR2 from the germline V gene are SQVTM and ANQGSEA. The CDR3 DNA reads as TGCAGCGTCGAGAGAATGAACACTGAAGCTTTCTTT. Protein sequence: CSVERMNTEAFF.

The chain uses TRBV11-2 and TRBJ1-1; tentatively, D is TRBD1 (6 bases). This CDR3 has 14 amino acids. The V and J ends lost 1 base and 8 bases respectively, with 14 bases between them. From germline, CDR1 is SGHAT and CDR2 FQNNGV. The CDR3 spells CASSLGTEVDEAFF. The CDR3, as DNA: TGTGCCAGCAGCTTAGGGACAGAGGTAGACGAAGCTTTCTTT.

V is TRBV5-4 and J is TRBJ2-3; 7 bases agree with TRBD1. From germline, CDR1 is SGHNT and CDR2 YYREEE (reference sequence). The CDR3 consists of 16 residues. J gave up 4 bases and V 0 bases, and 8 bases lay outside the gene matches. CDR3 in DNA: TGTGCCAGCAGCTTGGAGGGCGACAGGGCCCCAGATACGCAGTATTTT. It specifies CASSLEGDRAPDTQYF.

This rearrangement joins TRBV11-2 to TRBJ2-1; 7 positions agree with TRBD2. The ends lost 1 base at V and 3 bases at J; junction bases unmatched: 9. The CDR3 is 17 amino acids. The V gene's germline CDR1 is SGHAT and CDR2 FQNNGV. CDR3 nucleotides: TGTGCCAGCAGCTTAGGGGGACGGCCGGGGGGCTACAATGAGCAGTTCTTC. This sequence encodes CASSLGGRPGGYNEQFF. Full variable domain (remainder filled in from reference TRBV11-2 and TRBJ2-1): EAGVAQSPRYKIIEKRQSVAFWCNPISGHATLYWYQQILGQGPKLLIQFQNNGVVDDSQLPKDRFSAERLKGVDSTLKIQPAKLEDSAVYLCASSLGGRPGGYNEQFFGPGTRLTVL.

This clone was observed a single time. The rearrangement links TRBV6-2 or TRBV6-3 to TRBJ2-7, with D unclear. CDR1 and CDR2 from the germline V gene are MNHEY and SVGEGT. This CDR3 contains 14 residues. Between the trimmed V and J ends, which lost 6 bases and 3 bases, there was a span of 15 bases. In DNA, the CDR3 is TGTGCCAGCAGCCCACCGCTGAGGAGCTACGAGCAGTACTTC. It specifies CASSPPLRSYEQYF.

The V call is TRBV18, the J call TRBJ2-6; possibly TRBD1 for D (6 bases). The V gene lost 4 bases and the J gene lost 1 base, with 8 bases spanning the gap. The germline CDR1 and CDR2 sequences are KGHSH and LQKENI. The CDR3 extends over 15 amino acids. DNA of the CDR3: TGTGCCAGCTCACAAACAGGGTCTGGGGCCAACGTCCTGACTTTC. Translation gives CASSQTGSGANVLTF.

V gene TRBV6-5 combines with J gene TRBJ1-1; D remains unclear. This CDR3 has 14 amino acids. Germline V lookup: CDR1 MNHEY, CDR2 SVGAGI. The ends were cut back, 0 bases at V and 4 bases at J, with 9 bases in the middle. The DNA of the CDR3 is TGTGCCAGCAGTTACTCGAGGGTACGCACTGAAGCTTTCTTT. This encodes CASSYSRVRTEAFF.

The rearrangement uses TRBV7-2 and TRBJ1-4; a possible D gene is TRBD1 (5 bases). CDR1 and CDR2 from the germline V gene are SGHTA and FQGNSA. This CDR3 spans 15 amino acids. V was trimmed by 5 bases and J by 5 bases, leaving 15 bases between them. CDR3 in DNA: TGTGCCAGCAGCACCTCAGGGTTCCCAAATGAAAAACTGTTTTTT. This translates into CASSTSGFPNEKLFF.

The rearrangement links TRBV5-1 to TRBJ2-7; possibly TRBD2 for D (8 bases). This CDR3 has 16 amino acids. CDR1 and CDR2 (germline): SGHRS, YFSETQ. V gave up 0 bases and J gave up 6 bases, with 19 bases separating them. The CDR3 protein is CASSLGGGGRTGEQYF. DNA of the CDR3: TGCGCCAGCAGCTTGGGGGGCGGCGGGAGGACAGGCGAGCAGTACTTC.

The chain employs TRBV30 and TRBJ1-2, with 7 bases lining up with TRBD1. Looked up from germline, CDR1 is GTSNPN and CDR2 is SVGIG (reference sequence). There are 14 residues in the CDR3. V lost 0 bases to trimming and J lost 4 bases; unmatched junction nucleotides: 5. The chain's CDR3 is CAWSVGQDIYGYTF. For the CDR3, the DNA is TGTGCCTGGAGTGTCGGACAGGACATCTATGGCTACACCTTC.

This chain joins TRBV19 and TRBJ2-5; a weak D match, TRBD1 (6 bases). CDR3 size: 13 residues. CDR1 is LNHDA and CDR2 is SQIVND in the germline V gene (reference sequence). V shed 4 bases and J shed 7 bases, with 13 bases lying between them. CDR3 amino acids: CASSTEGGGTQYF. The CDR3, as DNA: TGTGCCAGTAGTACTGAAGGGGGTGGGACCCAGTACTTC.

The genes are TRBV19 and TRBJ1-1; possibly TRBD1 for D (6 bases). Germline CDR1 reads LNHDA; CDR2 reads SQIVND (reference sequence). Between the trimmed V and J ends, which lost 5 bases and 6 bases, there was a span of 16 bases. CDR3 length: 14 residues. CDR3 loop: CASSYWGGDSEAFF. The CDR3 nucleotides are TGTGCCAGTAGTTATTGGGGGGGCGATTCTGAAGCTTTCTTT.

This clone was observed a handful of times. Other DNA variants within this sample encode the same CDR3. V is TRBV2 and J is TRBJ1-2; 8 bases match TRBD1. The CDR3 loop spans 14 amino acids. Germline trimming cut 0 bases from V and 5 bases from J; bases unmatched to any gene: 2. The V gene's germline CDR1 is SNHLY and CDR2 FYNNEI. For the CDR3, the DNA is TGTGCCAGCAGTGAAGCGGGACAGGTGTATGGCTACACCTTC. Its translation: CASSEAGQVYGYTF.